This TCR beta chain emerged from a study of T cells in Graves' hyperthyroidism and ophthalmopathy (dated by TCRdb to the late 2010s). Background for the entire study: Peripheral blood was sampled at the time of initial diagnosis, prior to any treatment. A discovery cohort of about a hundred patients, roughly 45 with Graves' ophthalmopathy and 57 with stable Graves' hyperthyroidism, was used to find distinguishing TCR V-J signatures. An independent validation cohort of about 19 hyperthyroidism patients and more than 15 patients who later progressed to ophthalmopathy tested prospective prediction of ophthalmopathy. The roughly 94 discovery patients were randomly split 7:3 into training and test sets. In addition, the study compared T-cell repertoires in thyroid tissue and in blood from several Graves' hyperthyroidism patients. After sampling, hyperthyroidism patients received methimazole starting at 30 mg daily, and ophthalmopathy patients received high-dose intravenous methylprednisolone. According to the paper, TCR Vbeta CDR3 sequencing was carried out on over 130 peripheral blood samples, which came from 40 to 45 ophthalmopathy, fewer than 80 hyperthyroidism and roughly 17 progressor patients.

Relative to germline, V is 5 bases shorter and J is 6 bases shorter, with 10 bases between their ends. From a lookup of the germline V gene (reference sequence), CDR1 and CDR2 are LNHDA and SQIVND. The CDR3 runs 13 residues from the cysteine to the phenylalanine. CDR3 DNA is the only sequence kept; it has 39 bases, read in frame from the first base. On this clonotype: Its antigen remains unidentified. Base qualities are not provided; no much larger clone lies one nucleotide away.

The TCR beta CDR3 regions were amplified from RNA transcripts. A first-round RT-PCR of the TCR CDR3 used the HTBI primer set with the Qiagen OneStep RT-PCR kit. The libraries were constructed in a second round of multiplex PCR and then size-selected and purified. Libraries were sequenced paired-end with 100 bp reads on an Illumina HiSeq2000. As for the original processing: SOAPnuke was used to process the raw data, removing reads that contained adapters or uncalled bases, had a mean Phred below 15, or lacked an exact match to the constant primer or identifier. COPE v1.2.5 was used to merge high-quality paired reads, and clonotypes were defined as unique nucleotide sequences. MiTCR v1.1 was used to align the clonotypes against IMGT TRBV, TRBD and TRBJ reference segments. The analysis included only V-J combinations with a frequency above 0.0001, which together covered roughly 99% of the repertoires. A TCS score was defined as the ratio of F50 (clonal expansion) to E x V (chaos), with BLOSUM62-based TCRdist applied between CDR3 peptides within each V-J. Welch's t-statistics and random forest reduced roughly 540 V-J features to roughly 13, which were used in a naive Bayes classifier (R e1071). The public reads were quality trimmed at Q25 with fastp and then assembled into clones with MiXCR by TCRdb, keeping productive beta chains. Each CDR3 protein appears once, grouped with its most common genes and DNA. The V and J calls follow TCRdb's processing rather than the paper's. Across this sample there are approximately 720,000 distinct CDR3 sequences, with approximately 18% seen only once. Around 17% of the sample rests with the top ten.

On the study overall, not on this receptor specifically: In validation, the model predicted progression to ophthalmopathy with over 65% sensitivity and 72% to 85% specificity, a median of approximately 6.5 months before onset. A model built on a 13 V-J signature distinguished ophthalmopathy from stable hyperthyroidism, reaching 85% to 90% sensitivity and about 81% specificity in cross-validation and 80%/75% in testing. Sample size was not statistically predetermined, and investigators were not blinded to group allocation. Most expanded thyroid clonotypes (frequency above 0.001) were also detected in blood, suggesting blood repertoires may reflect thyroid immune responses.

Hyperthyroidism patients were aged 18 to 65 years and newly diagnosed, with disease duration of less than 2 months. Patients with uncontrolled infections, other autoimmune diseases, pregnancy or lactation were excluded. Diagnoses were established on the basis of clinical symptoms, serum thyroxine and TRAb, thyroid ultrasound, and orbital computed tomography. Blood from progressor patients was collected at the time of first diagnosis with hyperthyroidism, before any ophthalmopathy symptoms had appeared. Ficoll-Paque density gradient centrifugation was used to isolate PBMCs from about 9 ml of fresh peripheral blood. Progressor patients were initially diagnosed with Graves' hyperthyroidism and developed ophthalmopathy during follow-up. Trizol reagent was used to extract total RNA, and RNA quality was then checked on an Agilent 2100 Bioanalyzer.

This sequence uses TRBV19 and TRBJ2-2, and possibly TRBD1, on 6 matching bases. The sequenced sample consisted of blood. This clonotype was sampled from a woman between 50 and 59 years old with Graves' hyperthyroidism that later progressed to Graves' ophthalmopathy. The CDR3 in this case is CASSFTGPGELFF. The DNA sequence reads TGTGCCAGTAGTTTCACAGGGCCCGGGGAGCTGTTTTTT.